This T cell receptor beta chain stems from a study of control samples from healthy donors and cancer patients. This CDR3 comprises 13 residues. Germline loops: CDR1 SQVTM, CDR2 ANQGSEA. The junction had 6 bases not matched to a gene; V was cut back by 2 bases and J by 7 bases. Measured with immunoSEQ multiplex PCR; TCRdb has only the in-frame clones, and not every one. The sample shows some 120,000 clones, 80% to 90% of them seen only once. The chain recombines TRBV29-1 with TRBJ1-2, with 8 bases lining up with TRBD1. Material: blood. The clonotype originates from a man aged 50-60 years in good health. Here the CDR3 DNA reads TGCAGCGTTGAATCGCAGGGGGCGCGTGGCTACACCTTC. Translated, it gives CSVESQGARGYTF.